These 3 T cell receptor beta chains share one sample of origin, sequenced in a study of blood T cell repertoires in COVID-19. Sequencing used immunoSEQ multiplex PCR; TCRdb keeps in-frame clones, though not all of them. The table shows some 30,000 clones, with 87% occurring only once. Sequenced material: peripheral blood. The receptors stem from a man aged 50 to 59 with active or convalescent COVID-19.

This clone came up once. The rearrangement uses TRBV6-2 or TRBV6-3 and TRBJ2-1; TRBD1 matches 8 bases. Losses at the gene ends were 5 bases for V and 12 bases for J; bases not matched to a gene: 15. The CDR3 is 15 residues long. Germline CDR1 reads MNHEY; CDR2 reads SVGEGT. The CDR3 DNA follows: TGTGCCAGCAGTCCCCGACAGGGGTGGGCAACGGGGCAGTTCTTC. Translating gives CASSPRQGWATGQFF.

Here the CDR3 DNA reads TGTGCCAGCAGTACCAGGGTCGGCAATTCACCCCTCCACTTT. Its translation: CASSTRVGNSPLHF. The gene calls are TRBV27 and TRBJ1-6, with a tentative D call TRBD1 (5 bases). CDR1 and CDR2 (germline): MNHEY, SMNVEV (reference sequence). The V gene lost 5 bases and the J gene lost 7 bases, with 12 bases spanning the gap. CDR3 length: 14 amino acids.

CDR3 DNA sequence: TGTGCCAGCAGTTCCGTTCACAGGGGGTATAATTCACCCCTCCACTTT. Translating gives CASSSVHRGYNSPLHF. The V gene is TRBV28, the J gene TRBJ1-6, with 8 nucleotides matching TRBD1. The J segment lost 4 bases and the V segment lost 4 bases, leaving 6 bases of the junction unmatched. The germline gives CDR1 MDHEN, CDR2 SYDVKM. The CDR3 has 16 amino acids.